Detailed here is one T cell receptor (beta chain). Its recognized antigen is unknown. Within one base of it there is no much larger clone, and no base qualities were kept. For CDR1 and CDR2, the germline V gene lists SGDLS and YYNGEE. The CDR3 starts with the cysteine, ends with the phenylalanine, and has 16 residues. Only the CDR3 region is kept as DNA, spanning 48 bases read in frame from base 1. Compared with germline, V lacks 3 bases and J lacks 2 bases; bases without a gene match: 5. Library generation was performed with the immunoSEQ multiplex PCR assay. This immuneACCESS table, as held by TCRdb, lists in-frame sequences with V and J called but not all clones. Of the missing ones, under half trace to an unresolved V gene in checked studies; the others have no known cause. The sample table holds more than 50,000 clones, of which about 92% were seen once. Approximately 3% of the sample belongs to the ten largest clones.

This specimen comes from a study of T cell changes during pregnancy in multiple sclerosis (dated by TCRdb to about 2019). At the level of the whole study: In women with multiple sclerosis, the researchers looked at how the T cell repertoire shifted as pregnancy progressed.

This TCR came from a female donor in good health, enrolled as a control in a pregnancy study. The sample here was peripheral blood, taken in the first trimester of pregnancy. The chain links TRBV9 with TRBJ1-3; TRBD1 agrees with 10 junctional bases. The DNA sequence reads TGTGCCAGCAGCGCGGACAGGGGGAGAGCTGGAAACACCATATATTTT. This translates into CASSADRGRAGNTIYF.